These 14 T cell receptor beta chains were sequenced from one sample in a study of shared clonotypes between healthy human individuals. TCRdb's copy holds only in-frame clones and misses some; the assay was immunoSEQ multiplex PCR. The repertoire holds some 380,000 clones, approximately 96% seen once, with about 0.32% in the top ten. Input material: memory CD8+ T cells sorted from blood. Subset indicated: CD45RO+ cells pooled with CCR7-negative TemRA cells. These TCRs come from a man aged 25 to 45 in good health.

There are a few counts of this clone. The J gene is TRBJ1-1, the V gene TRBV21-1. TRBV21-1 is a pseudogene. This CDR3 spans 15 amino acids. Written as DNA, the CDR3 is TGTGCCAGCAGCAAGAGAGTCTGCCTGCACACTGAAGCTTTCTTT. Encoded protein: CASSKRVCLHTEAFF.

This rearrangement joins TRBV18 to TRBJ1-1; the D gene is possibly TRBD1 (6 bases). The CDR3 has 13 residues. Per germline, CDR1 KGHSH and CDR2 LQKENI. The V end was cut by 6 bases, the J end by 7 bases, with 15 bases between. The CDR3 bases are TGTGCCAGCTCCGGGGTCCCGACAGGTGAAGCTTTCTTT. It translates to CASSGVPTGEAFF. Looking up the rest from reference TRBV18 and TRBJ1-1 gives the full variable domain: NAGVMQNPRHLVRRRGQEARLRCSPMKGHSHVYWYRQLPEEGLKFMVYLQKENIIDESGMPKERFSAEFPKEGPSILRIQQVVRGDSAAYFCASSGVPTGEAFFGQGTRLTVV.

CDR3 residues: CASRGTASPYEQYF. CDR3 bases: TGTGCCAGCAGGGGGACAGCTTCGCCCTACGAGCAGTACTTC. This rearrangement joins TRBV28 to TRBJ2-7; TRBD1 agrees at 7 bases. Germline V gene data show CDR1 as MDHEN and CDR2 as SYDVKM. The CDR3 totals 14 residues. Germline trimming cut 6 bases from V and 2 bases from J; bases unmatched to any gene: 7.

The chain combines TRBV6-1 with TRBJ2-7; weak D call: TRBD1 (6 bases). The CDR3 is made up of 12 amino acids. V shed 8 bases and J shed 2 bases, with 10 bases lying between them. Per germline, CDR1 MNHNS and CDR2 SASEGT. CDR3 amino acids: CASRQDPYEQYF. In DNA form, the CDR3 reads TGTGCCAGCCGACAGGACCCCTACGAGCAGTACTTC.

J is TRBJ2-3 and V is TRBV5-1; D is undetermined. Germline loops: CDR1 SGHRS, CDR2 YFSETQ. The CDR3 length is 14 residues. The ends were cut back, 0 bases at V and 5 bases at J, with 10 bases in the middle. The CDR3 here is CASSLVGPGDTQYF. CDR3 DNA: TGCGCCAGCAGCTTGGTAGGGCCGGGAGATACGCAGTATTTT.

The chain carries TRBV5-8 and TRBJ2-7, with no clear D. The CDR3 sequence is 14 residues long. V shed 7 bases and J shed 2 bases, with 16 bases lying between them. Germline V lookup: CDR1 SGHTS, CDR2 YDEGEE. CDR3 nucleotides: TGTGCCAGCGGAGTTAGGGCAGAAGCCTACGAGCAGTACTTC. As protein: CASGVRAEAYEQYF.

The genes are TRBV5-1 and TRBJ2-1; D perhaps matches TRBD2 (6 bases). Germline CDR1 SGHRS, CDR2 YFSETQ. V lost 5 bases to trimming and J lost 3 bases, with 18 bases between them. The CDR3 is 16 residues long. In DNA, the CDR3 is TGCGCCAGCAGGTACCGGGGGAGCAAAGACTACAATGAGCAGTTCTTC. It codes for CASRYRGSKDYNEQFF.

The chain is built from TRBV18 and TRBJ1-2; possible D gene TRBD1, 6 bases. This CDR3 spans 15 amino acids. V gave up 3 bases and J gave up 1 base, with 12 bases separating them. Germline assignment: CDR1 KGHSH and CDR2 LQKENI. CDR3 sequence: CASSPPGRGNYGYTF. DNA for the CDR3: TGTGCCAGCTCACCCCCGGGCAGGGGTAACTATGGCTACACCTTC.

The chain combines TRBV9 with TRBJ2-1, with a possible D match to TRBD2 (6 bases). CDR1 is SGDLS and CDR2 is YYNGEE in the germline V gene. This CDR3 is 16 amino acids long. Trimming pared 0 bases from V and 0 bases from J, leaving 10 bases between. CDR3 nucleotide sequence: TGTGCCAGCAGCGTAGCGGGAGTCAGCTCCTACAATGAGCAGTTCTTC. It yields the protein CASSVAGVSSYNEQFF.

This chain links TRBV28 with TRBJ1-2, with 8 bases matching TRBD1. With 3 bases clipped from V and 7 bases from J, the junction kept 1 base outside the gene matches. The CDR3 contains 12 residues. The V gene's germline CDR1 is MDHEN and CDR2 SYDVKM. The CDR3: CASSFDRGGYTF. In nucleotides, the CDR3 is TGTGCCAGCAGTTTTGACAGGGGTGGCTACACCTTC.

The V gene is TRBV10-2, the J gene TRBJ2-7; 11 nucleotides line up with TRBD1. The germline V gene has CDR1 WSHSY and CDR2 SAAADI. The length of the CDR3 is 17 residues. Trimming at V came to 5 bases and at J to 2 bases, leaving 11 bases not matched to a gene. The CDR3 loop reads CASSPGQGGSTTYEQYF. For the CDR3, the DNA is TGCGCCAGCAGTCCGGGACAGGGGGGTAGTACCACCTACGAGCAGTACTTC.

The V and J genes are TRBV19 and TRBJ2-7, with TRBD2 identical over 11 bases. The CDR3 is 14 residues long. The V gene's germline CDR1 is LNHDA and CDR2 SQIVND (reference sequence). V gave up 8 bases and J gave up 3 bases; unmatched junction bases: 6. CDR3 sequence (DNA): TGTGCCAGTTCCCCCGGGACTAGCGGCTACGAGCAGTACTTC. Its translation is CASSPGTSGYEQYF.

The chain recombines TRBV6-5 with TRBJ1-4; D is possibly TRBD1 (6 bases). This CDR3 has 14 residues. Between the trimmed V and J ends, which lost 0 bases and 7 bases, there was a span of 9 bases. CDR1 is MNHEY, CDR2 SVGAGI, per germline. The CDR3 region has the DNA TGTGCCAGCAGTTACTCCAGGGGTTTTGAAAAACTGTTTTTT. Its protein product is CASSYSRGFEKLFF.

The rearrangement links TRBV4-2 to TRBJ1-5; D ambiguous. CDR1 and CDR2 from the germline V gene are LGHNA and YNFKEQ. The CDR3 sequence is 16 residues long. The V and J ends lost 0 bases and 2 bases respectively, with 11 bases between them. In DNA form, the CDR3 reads TGTGCCAGCAGCCAAGAAGGGAGGTTAGGCAATCAGCCCCAGCATTTT. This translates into CASSQEGRLGNQPQHF.